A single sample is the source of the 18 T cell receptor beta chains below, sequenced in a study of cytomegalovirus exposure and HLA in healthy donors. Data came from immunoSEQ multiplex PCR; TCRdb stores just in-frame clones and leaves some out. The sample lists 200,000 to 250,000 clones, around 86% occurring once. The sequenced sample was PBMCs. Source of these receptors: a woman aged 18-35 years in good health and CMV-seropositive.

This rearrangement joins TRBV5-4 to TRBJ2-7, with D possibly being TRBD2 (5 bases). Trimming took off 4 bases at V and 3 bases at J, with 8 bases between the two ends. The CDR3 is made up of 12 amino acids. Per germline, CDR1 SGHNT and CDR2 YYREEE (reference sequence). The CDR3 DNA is TGTGCCAGCAGCCCGGGAAGCTACGAGCAGTACTTC. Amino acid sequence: CASSPGSYEQYF.

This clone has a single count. The CDR3 reads CASSDQGTSNTGELFF. The CDR3 DNA follows: TGTGCCAGCAGTGACCAGGGAACCTCGAACACCGGGGAGCTGTTTTTT. The chain recombines TRBV2 with TRBJ2-2, with D possibly matching TRBD1 (5 bases). CDR1 is SNHLY, CDR2 FYNNEI, per germline. V dropped 3 bases and J dropped 0 bases, with 11 bases sitting between them. The CDR3 totals 16 residues.

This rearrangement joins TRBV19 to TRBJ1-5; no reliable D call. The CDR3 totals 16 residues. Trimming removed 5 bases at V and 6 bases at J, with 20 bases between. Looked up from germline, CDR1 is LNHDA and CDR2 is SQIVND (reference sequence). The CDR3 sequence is CASSLREGLGGQPQHF. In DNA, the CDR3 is TGTGCCAGTAGTTTGAGAGAGGGTTTGGGTGGTCAGCCCCAGCATTTT.

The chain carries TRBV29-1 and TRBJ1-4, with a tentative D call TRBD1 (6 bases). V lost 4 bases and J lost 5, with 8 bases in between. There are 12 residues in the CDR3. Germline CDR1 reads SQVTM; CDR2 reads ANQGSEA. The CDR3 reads CSVGTGNEKLFF. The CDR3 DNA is TGCAGCGTTGGAACAGGGAATGAAAAACTGTTTTTT.

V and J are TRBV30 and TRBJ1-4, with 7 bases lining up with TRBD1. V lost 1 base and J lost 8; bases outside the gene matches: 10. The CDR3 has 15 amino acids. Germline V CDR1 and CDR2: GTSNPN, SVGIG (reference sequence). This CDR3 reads CAWSEQQGHEEKLFF. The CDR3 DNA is TGTGCCTGGAGTGAACAACAGGGGCACGAGGAAAAACTGTTTTTT.

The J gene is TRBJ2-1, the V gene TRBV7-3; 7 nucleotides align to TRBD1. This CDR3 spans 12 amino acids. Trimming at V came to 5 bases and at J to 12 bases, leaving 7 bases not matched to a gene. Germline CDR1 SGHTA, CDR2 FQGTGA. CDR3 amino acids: CASSMNRDRQFF. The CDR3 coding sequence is TGTGCCAGCAGCATGAACAGGGACAGGCAGTTCTTC.

The CDR3 region is CASSLDPGDTSGNTIYF. The CDR3 coding sequence is TGCGCCAGCAGCTTGGACCCGGGGGATACCTCTGGAAACACCATATATTTT. The genes are TRBV5-1 and TRBJ1-3; a possible D gene is TRBD1 (5 bases). The CDR3 contains 17 residues. The germline CDR1 and CDR2 sequences are SGHRS and YFSETQ. Trimming stripped 0 bases from V and 0 bases from J, with 13 bases between.

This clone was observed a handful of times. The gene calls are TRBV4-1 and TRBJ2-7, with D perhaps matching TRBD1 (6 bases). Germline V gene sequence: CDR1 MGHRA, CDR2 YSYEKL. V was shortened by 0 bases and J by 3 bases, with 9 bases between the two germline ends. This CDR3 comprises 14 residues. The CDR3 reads CASSQDQDSYEQYF. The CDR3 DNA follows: TGCGCCAGCAGCCAAGATCAGGACAGCTACGAGCAGTACTTC.

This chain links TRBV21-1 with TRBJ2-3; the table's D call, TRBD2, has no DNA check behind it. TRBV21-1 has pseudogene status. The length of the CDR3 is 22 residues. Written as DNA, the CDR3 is TGTGCCAGCAGCCTTACCCTCGCGGGACTAGCGAGATCGGTGCGGGAGGCAGATACGCAGTATTTT. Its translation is CASSLTLAGLARSVREADTQYF.

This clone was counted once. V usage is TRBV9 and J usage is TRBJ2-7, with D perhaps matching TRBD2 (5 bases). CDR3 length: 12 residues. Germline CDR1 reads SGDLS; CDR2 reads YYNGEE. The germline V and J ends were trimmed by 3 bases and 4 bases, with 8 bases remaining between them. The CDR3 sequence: CASSGEGYEQYF. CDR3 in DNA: TGTGCCAGCAGCGGAGAGGGATACGAGCAGTACTTC.

The CDR3 bases are TGTGCCAGCAGCCCCCTCTACGAGCAGTACTTC. Translation: CASSPLYEQYF. The genes are TRBV7-9 and TRBJ2-7, with D hard to call. CDR3 length: 11 amino acids. Germline-derived CDR1 and CDR2 are SEHNR and FQNEAQ (reference sequence). V shed 5 bases and J shed 3 bases, with 5 bases lying between them.

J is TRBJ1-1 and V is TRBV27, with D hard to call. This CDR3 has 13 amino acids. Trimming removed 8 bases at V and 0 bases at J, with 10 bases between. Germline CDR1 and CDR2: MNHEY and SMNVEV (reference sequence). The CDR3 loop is CASHRFMNTEAFF. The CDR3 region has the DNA TGTGCCAGCCACAGATTCATGAACACTGAAGCTTTCTTT.

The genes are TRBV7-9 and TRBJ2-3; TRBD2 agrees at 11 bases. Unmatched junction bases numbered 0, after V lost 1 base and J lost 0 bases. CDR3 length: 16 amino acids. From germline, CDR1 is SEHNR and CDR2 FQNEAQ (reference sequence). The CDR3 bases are TGTGCCAGCAGCTTAGGACTAGCGGGAAGCACAGATACGCAGTATTTT. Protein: CASSLGLAGSTDTQYF.

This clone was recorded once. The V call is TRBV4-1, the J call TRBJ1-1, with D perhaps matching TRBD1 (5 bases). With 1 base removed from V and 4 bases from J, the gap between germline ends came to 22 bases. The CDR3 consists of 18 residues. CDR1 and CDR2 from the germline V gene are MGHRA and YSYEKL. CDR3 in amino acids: CASSQVELRQMWSTEAFF. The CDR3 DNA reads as TGCGCCAGCAGCCAAGTCGAGCTTCGACAGATGTGGAGCACTGAAGCTTTCTTT.

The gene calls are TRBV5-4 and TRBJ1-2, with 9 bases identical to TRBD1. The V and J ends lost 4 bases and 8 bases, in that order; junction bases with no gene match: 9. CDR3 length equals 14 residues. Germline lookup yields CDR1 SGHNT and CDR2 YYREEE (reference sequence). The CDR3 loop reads CASSVGTGIRGYTF. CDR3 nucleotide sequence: TGTGCCAGCAGCGTAGGGACAGGGATTCGGGGCTACACCTTC.

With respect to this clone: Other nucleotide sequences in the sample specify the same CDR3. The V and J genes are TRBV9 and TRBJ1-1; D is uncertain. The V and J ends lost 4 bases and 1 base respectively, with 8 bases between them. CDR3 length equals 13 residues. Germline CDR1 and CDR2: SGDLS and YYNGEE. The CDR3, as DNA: TGTGCCAGCAGCTCTCGGGGGAACACTGAAGCTTTCTTT. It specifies CASSSRGNTEAFF.

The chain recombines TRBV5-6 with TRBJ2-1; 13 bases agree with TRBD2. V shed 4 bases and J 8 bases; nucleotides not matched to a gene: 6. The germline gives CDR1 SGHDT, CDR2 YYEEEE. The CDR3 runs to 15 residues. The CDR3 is CASSEGLAGVDEQFF. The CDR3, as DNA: TGTGCCAGCAGCGAAGGACTAGCGGGAGTGGATGAGCAGTTCTTC.

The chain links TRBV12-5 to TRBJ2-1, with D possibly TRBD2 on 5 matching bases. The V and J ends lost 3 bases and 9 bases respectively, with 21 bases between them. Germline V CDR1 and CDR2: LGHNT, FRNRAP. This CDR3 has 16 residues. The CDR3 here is CASGLPSRGGFGEQFF. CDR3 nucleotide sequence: TGTGCTAGTGGTTTACCCAGTCGAGGAGGTTTCGGTGAGCAGTTCTTC.